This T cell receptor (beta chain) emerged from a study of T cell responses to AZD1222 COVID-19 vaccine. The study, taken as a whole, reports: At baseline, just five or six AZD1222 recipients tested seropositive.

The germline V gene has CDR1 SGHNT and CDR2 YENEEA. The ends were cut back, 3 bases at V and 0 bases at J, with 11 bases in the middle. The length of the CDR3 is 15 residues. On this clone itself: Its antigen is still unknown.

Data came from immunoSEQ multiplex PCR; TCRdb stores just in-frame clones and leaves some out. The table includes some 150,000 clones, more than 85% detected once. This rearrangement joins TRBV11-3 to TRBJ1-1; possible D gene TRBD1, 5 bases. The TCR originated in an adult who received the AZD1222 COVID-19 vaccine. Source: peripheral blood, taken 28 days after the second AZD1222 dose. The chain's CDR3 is CASSFFGAVNTEAFF. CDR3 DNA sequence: TGTGCCAGCAGCTTTTTTGGGGCGGTGAACACTGAAGCTTTCTTT. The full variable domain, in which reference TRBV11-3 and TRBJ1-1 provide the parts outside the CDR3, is EAGVVQSPRYKIIEKKQPVAFWCNPISGHNTLYWYLQNLGQGPELLIRYENEEAVDDSQLPKDRFSAERLKGVDSTLKIQPAELGDSAVYLCASSFFGAVNTEAFFGQGTRLTVV.